The 30 T cell receptor beta chains reported below all come from one sample, sequenced in a study of regulatory T cells in long-lasting Graves disease. The time point here: newly diagnosed GD, antithyroid drugs for less than 3 months. The authors made the TCR library using RNA they extracted from PBMCs. Researchers made TCR beta libraries by using iRepertoire HTBI primers and running Arm-PCR on CDR3 regions. Each CDR3 protein is one row after TCRdb ran MiXCR on the multiplex PCR reads. This table holds 450,000 to 700,000 distinct CDR3 sequences, roughly 14% found once. The same sample was also used in a study of T cells in Graves' hyperthyroidism and ophthalmopathy.

The specimen comprised peripheral blood mononuclear cells (PBMCs), sampled at new diagnosis, from a patient treated with antithyroid drugs. The receptors come from a man between 25 and 39 years old with Graves disease.

This clonotype occurred many times. The rearrangement links TRBV7-9 to TRBJ2-3; 10 bases fit TRBD2. Losses at the gene ends were 1 base for V and 3 bases for J; bases not matched to a gene: 7. This CDR3 is built from 17 residues. In germline, CDR1 is SEHNR, CDR2 FQNEAQ (reference sequence). The CDR3 region has the DNA TGTGCCAGCAGCTTAGTGGTAACTAGCGGGACGACAGATACGCAGTATTTT. It translates to CASSLVVTSGTTDTQYF.

This clonotype occurred many times. This chain joins TRBV12-3 or TRBV12-4 and TRBJ1-1, with D unresolved. V was shortened by 3 bases and J by 5 bases, with 13 bases between the two germline ends. This CDR3 has 14 amino acids. The CDR3 protein is CASSFQGVATEAFF. CDR3 DNA sequence: TGTGCCAGCAGTTTCCAAGGCGTAGCGACTGAAGCTTTCTTT.

In this sample, this clonotype turned up a few times. This chain joins TRBV6-2 or TRBV6-3 and TRBJ1-4; unclear D gene. Germline CDR1 MNHEY, CDR2 SVGEGT. V was shortened by 4 bases and J by 7 bases, with 4 bases between the two germline ends. The CDR3 is 11 residues long. The CDR3, as DNA: TGTGCCAGCAGTTCAACTGAAAAACTGTTTTTT. Protein: CASSSTEKLFF.

Written as DNA, the CDR3 is TGTGCCAGCAGCTTGTACCGGGAGAGGACCGGGGAGCTGTTTTTT. Its translation is CASSLYRERTGELFF. The rearrangement joins TRBV5-4 to TRBJ2-2, with TRBD2 as a possible D gene (6 bases). The CDR3 spans 15 residues. Germline V lookup: CDR1 SGHNT, CDR2 YYREEE (reference sequence). Trimming left V 1 base short and J 5 bases short, with 12 bases between.

This clonotype was counted at least ten times. V gene TRBV10-2 combines with J gene TRBJ1-5; 11 nucleotides line up with TRBD1. The germline gives CDR1 WSHSY, CDR2 SAAADI. The CDR3 length is 14 residues. V was clipped by 8 bases and J by 7 bases; unmatched bases: 7. The CDR3 sequence: CASGGQGAGQPQHF. In DNA, the CDR3 is TGCGCCAGCGGAGGACAGGGGGCAGGACAGCCCCAGCATTTT.

This clonotype came up a few times. CDR3 in DNA: TGTGCCAGCAGCTCGTATCGGGAATCGGATACGCAGTATTTT. It encodes CASSSYRESDTQYF. The chain is built from TRBV7-9 and TRBJ2-3; a possible D gene is TRBD2 (5 bases). The CDR3 runs 14 residues. V dropped 4 bases and J dropped 6 bases, with 14 bases sitting between them. Germline loops: CDR1 SEHNR, CDR2 FQNEAQ (reference sequence).

To note about this clonotype: A read error is possible here, since a much larger clone lies one base away. This likely comes from a read error, as the CDR3 has no conserved phenylalanine or tryptophan at its end. The chain joins TRBV6-2 or TRBV6-3 to TRBJ2-5; D not certain. The germline gives CDR1 MNHEY, CDR2 SVGEGT. This CDR3 is built from 12 residues. V lost 7 bases and J 4 bases, leaving 10 bases between the germline ends. The CDR3 nucleotides are TGTGCCAGCAACCGGGTCGGAGAGACCCAGTACCTC. This codes for CASNRVGETQYL.

The chain has TRBV6-5 and TRBJ2-7, with 9 positions matching TRBD1. J lost 5 bases, V lost 2 bases, and 7 bases had no gene match. The CDR3 contains 15 residues. The germline V gene encodes CDR1 MNHEY and CDR2 SVGAGI. CDR3 in DNA: TGTGCCAGCAGTTACGGCGGACAGGGGCGAAACGAGCAGTACTTC. Protein sequence: CASSYGGQGRNEQYF.

To note about this clonotype: Just one base apart from a much larger clone, this may be a read error. This sequence joins TRBV15 and TRBJ1-4; possible D gene TRBD1, 5 bases. From germline, CDR1 is LNHNV and CDR2 YYDKDF (reference sequence). CDR3 size: 19 residues. CDR3 amino acids: CTTSRVPPDRGGPWEKLFF. CDR3 nucleotides: TGTACCACCAGCAGAGTCCCTCCCGATAGGGGCGGGCCATGGGAAAAACTGTTTTTT.

The rearrangement uses TRBV3-1 and TRBJ1-5; perhaps TRBD1 as D (6 bases). Germline CDR1 LGHDT, CDR2 YNNKEL (reference sequence). The CDR3 covers 15 residues. Trimming left V 1 base short and J 6 bases short, with 13 bases between. DNA for the CDR3: TGTGCCAGCAGCCAAGCTCTGGGGGCAGGTCAGCCCCAGCATTTT. It translates to CASSQALGAGQPQHF.

This clonotype was counted many times. The genes are TRBV10-1 and TRBJ2-3, with unresolved D. Germline CDR1 and CDR2: WNHNN and SYGVQD (reference sequence). With 7 bases removed from V and 3 bases from J, the gap between germline ends came to 14 bases. This CDR3 comprises 14 residues. The CDR3 region is CASTRDIGTDTQYF. The CDR3 coding sequence is TGCGCCAGCACCCGCGACATTGGTACAGATACGCAGTATTTT.

This clonotype was picked up a small number of times. The rearrangement joins TRBV29-1 to TRBJ2-7; TRBD1 is a possible D gene (5 bases). V was clipped by 0 bases and J by 2 bases, with 11 bases between them. CDR1 and CDR2 from the germline V gene are SQVTM and ANQGSEA. The length of the CDR3 is 14 residues. The CDR3 loop is CSVEDAGYTYEQYF. DNA of the CDR3: TGCAGCGTTGAAGATGCAGGGTACACCTACGAGCAGTACTTC.

This clonotype occurred many times. The chain has TRBV20-1 and TRBJ1-5, with 9 bases lining up with TRBD1. V lost 4 bases and J lost 2; bases outside the gene matches: 3. CDR1 and CDR2 (germline): DFQATT, SNEGSKA (reference sequence). The CDR3 is 14 amino acids. The CDR3, as DNA: TGCAGTGCTAAGGACAGGGGTGGCAATCAGCCCCAGCATTTT. Translation gives CSAKDRGGNQPQHF.

CDR3 loop: CASSERGSGGHTEAFF. As DNA, the CDR3 is TGTGCCAGCAGCGAGCGGGGGTCAGGGGGTCACACTGAAGCTTTCTTT. This chain joins TRBV9 and TRBJ1-1; 7 bases are shared with TRBD1. CDR3 length equals 16 residues. In germline, CDR1 is SGDLS, CDR2 YYNGEE. V was pared by 3 bases and J by 3 bases, with 11 bases of the junction left unmatched.

The V call is TRBV4-1, the J call TRBJ2-7; tentatively, D is TRBD1 or TRBD2 (5 bases each). CDR3 length: 15 amino acids. Trimming stripped 1 base from V and 0 bases from J, with 10 bases between. Germline V gene sequence: CDR1 MGHRA, CDR2 YSYEKL. The CDR3 reads CASSQVGGYSYEQYF. In DNA form, the CDR3 reads TGCGCCAGCAGCCAAGTTGGGGGATACTCCTACGAGCAGTACTTC.

The table lists this clonotype with many counts. The rearrangement links TRBV7-2 to TRBJ2-7, with a possible D match to TRBD1 (5 bases). Germline-derived CDR1 and CDR2 are SGHTA and FQGNSA. The CDR3 sequence is 14 residues long. V was cut by 5 bases and J by 0 bases, with 11 bases left in between. The CDR3 is CASSAQASSYEQYF. DNA for the CDR3: TGTGCCAGCAGCGCACAGGCGAGCTCCTACGAGCAGTACTTC.

As for this clonotype: A much larger clone lies one base from this, so it may be a read error. The chain has TRBV12-3 or TRBV12-4 and TRBJ2-7, with 8 bases that match TRBD2. The CDR3 is 13 residues long. CDR3 DNA sequence: TGTGCCAGCCAAGGACTAGCAGGGTACGAGCGGTACTTC. This codes for CASQGLAGYERYF.

The chain recombines TRBV5-1 with TRBJ2-7; D is unresolved. Trimming left V 5 bases short and J 2 bases short, with 11 bases between. Germline CDR1 SGHRS, CDR2 YFSETQ. The CDR3 extends over 13 amino acids. Here the CDR3 reads CASRFEVAYEQYF. CDR3 DNA sequence: TGCGCCAGCAGGTTTGAGGTGGCCTACGAGCAGTACTTC.

V usage is TRBV5-6 and J usage is TRBJ1-4, with D possibly being TRBD1 (6 bases). V lost 2 bases to trimming and J lost 0 bases, with 14 bases between them. The germline V gene has CDR1 SGHDT and CDR2 YYEEEE. The CDR3 spans 17 residues. CDR3 sequence (DNA): TGTGCCAGCAGCTTTTTTGCGGGGGCTCCAACTAATGAAAAACTGTTTTTT. It is translated as CASSFFAGAPTNEKLFF.

CDR3 loop: CASSVRTGNLNTEAFF. The CDR3, as DNA: TGCGCCAGCAGCGTCAGAACAGGGAACCTCAACACTGAAGCTTTCTTT. The chain has TRBV4-1 and TRBJ1-1; D might be TRBD1 (6 bases). Trimming shortened V by 5 bases and J by 2 bases, and 18 bases separated the two germline ends. This CDR3 spans 16 amino acids. The germline CDR1 and CDR2 sequences are MGHRA and YSYEKL.

This clonotype was observed many times. The chain employs TRBV11-1 and TRBJ2-5, with D perhaps matching TRBD2 (5 bases). The CDR3 covers 13 residues. The germline V gene encodes CDR1 SGHAT and CDR2 FQDESV (reference sequence). Trimming left V 5 bases short and J 3 bases short, with 10 bases between. DNA for the CDR3: TGTGCCAGCAGCCAGGACTCTAAAGAGACCCAGTACTTC. Amino acid sequence: CASSQDSKETQYF.

This clonotype was seen a few times. J is TRBJ2-2 and V is TRBV10-3; D remains unclear. Germline CDR1 and CDR2: ENHRY and SYGVKD. The CDR3 consists of 13 residues. V was shortened by 4 bases and J by 5 bases, with 8 bases between the two germline ends. CDR3: CAISAHETGELFF. The CDR3 DNA reads as TGTGCCATCAGTGCCCATGAGACCGGGGAGCTGTTTTTT.

The rearrangement links TRBV4-2 to TRBJ1-2, with D possibly TRBD1 on 5 matching bases. The CDR3 contains 13 residues. V was shortened by 3 bases and J by 3 bases, with 8 bases between the two germline ends. Germline V gene sequence: CDR1 LGHNA, CDR2 YNFKEQ. CDR3 bases: TGTGCCAGCAGCCAGGGACGCCACTATGGCTACACCTTC. Its protein product is CASSQGRHYGYTF.

Many counts were recorded for this clonotype. The chain has TRBV11-2 and TRBJ2-7, with D perhaps matching TRBD1 or TRBD2 (5 bases each). Trimming pared 4 bases from V and 0 bases from J, leaving 13 bases between. Per the germline V gene, CDR1 is SGHAT and CDR2 is FQNNGV. The CDR3 has 15 residues. CDR3 loop: CASSSSLGVSYEQYF. The CDR3 DNA is TGTGCCAGCAGCTCATCACTGGGGGTCTCCTACGAGCAGTACTTC.

Comment on this clonotype: This may come from a read error, since a much larger clone is one base off. V gene TRBV2 combines with J gene TRBJ2-7; TRBD1 matches 8 bases. V lost 5 bases to trimming and J lost 6 bases; unmatched junction nucleotides: 6. Germline lookup yields CDR1 SNHLY and CDR2 FYNNEI. The CDR3 runs 13 residues. The CDR3 DNA is TGTGCCAGCAGTCGGGACAGGATTACCGAGCAGTACTTC. This translates into CASSRDRITEQYF.

This clonotype was counted at least ten times. The chain has TRBV11-3 and TRBJ2-2, with 8 bases lining up with TRBD1. The CDR3 contains 14 residues. Germline V gene sequence: CDR1 SGHNT, CDR2 YENEEA. V lost 7 bases and J lost 4; bases outside the gene matches: 5. The CDR3 spells CASNRGVGTGELFF. The CDR3 DNA reads as TGTGCCAGCAACAGGGGGGTCGGCACCGGGGAGCTGTTTTTT. Complete variable domain (other parts from reference TRBV11-3 and TRBJ2-2): EAGVVQSPRYKIIEKKQPVAFWCNPISGHNTLYWYLQNLGQGPELLIRYENEEAVDDSQLPKDRFSAERLKGVDSTLKIQPAELGDSAVYLCASNRGVGTGELFFGEGSRLTVL.

This clonotype was recorded many times. V and J are TRBV20-1 and TRBJ2-3; D might be TRBD1 (6 bases). The CDR3 runs to 16 residues. In germline, CDR1 is DFQATT, CDR2 SNEGSKA (reference sequence). Trimming removed 6 bases from V and 1 base from J, with 20 bases in between. CDR3 nucleotides: TGCAGTGCGCCCCCCGGGACACCGATAGGCACAGATACGCAGTATTTT. Amino acids: CSAPPGTPIGTDTQYF.

In its sample, this clonotype was seen many times. The chain carries TRBV12-3 or TRBV12-4 and TRBJ2-1; TRBD2 matches 11 bases. V gave up 7 bases and J gave up 6 bases; unmatched junction bases: 5. The CDR3 contains 14 residues. CDR3 coding DNA: TGTGCCAGCAACGGACTAGCGGGCCTCAATGAGCAGTTCTTC. Its translation: CASNGLAGLNEQFF.

This clonotype was detected many times. The rearrangement joins TRBV9 to TRBJ2-1; 14 nucleotides agree with TRBD2. The CDR3 contains 16 residues. Germline CDR1 and CDR2: SGDLS and YYNGEE. The V gene end was trimmed by 0 bases and the J gene end by 12 bases; junction bases not matched to a gene: 8. The CDR3 DNA reads TGTGCCAGCAGCGTAGACGGGACTAGCGGGAGAATTGGGCAGTTCTTC. Its protein product is CASSVDGTSGRIGQFF.

The rearrangement joins TRBV20-1 to TRBJ2-1, with D hard to call. Looked up from germline, CDR1 is DFQATT and CDR2 is SNEGSKA (reference sequence). V was cut by 6 bases and J by 5 bases, with 11 bases left in between. This CDR3 is built from 12 residues. The CDR3, as DNA: TGCAGTGCAACACGGGTCAACAATGAGCAGTTCTTC. Translated, it gives CSATRVNNEQFF.